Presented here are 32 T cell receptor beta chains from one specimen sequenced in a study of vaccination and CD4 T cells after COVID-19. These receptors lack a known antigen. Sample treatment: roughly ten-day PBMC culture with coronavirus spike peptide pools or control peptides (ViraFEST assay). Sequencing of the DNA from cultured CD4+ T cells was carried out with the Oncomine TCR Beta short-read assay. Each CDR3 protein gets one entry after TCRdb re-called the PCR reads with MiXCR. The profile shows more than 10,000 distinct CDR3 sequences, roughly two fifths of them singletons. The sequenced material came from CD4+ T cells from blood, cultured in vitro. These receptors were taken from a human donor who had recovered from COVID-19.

This CDR3 is CSASPGLAGGRPNEQFF. CDR3 DNA: TGCAGTGCTAGTCCGGGACTAGCGGGAGGCCGTCCCAATGAGCAGTTCTTC. J is TRBJ2-1 and V is TRBV20-1, with TRBD2 matching over 15 bases. J gave up 6 bases and V 3 bases, and 9 bases lay outside the gene matches. Germline V gene lookup returns CDR1 DFQATT and CDR2 SNEGSKA (reference sequence). The CDR3 contains 17 residues.

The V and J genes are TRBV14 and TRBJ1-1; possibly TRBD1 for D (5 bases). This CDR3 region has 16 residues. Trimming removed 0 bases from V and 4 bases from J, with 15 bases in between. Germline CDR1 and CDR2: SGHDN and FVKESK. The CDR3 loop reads CASSQDWGRLSTEAFF. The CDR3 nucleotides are TGTGCCAGCAGCCAAGATTGGGGCAGACTTAGCACTGAAGCTTTCTTT.

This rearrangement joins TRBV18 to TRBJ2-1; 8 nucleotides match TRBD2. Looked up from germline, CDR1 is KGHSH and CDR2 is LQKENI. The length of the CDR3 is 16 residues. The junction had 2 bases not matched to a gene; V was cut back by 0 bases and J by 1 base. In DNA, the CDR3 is TGTGCCAGCTCACCACCAACTAGCGGATCCTACAATGAGCAGTTCTTC. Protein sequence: CASSPPTSGSYNEQFF.

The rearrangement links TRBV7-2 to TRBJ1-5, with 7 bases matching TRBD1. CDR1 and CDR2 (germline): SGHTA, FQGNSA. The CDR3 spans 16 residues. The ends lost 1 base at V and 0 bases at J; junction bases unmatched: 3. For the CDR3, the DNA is TGTGCCAGCAGCTTAGAGGGGACAGTTAGCAATCAGCCCCAGCATTTT. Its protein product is CASSLEGTVSNQPQHF.

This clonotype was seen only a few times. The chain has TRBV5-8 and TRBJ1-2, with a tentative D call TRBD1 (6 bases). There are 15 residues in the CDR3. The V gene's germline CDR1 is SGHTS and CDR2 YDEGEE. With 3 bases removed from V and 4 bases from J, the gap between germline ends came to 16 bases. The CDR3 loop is CASSSGQPGGYGYTF. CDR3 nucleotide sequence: TGTGCCAGCAGCTCCGGACAGCCCGGGGGCTATGGCTACACCTTC.

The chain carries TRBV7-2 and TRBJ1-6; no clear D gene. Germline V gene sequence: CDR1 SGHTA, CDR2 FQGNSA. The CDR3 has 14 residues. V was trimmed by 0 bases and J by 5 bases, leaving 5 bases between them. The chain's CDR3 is CASSLARDNSPLHF. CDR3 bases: TGTGCCAGCAGCTTAGCTAGGGATAATTCACCCCTCCACTTT.

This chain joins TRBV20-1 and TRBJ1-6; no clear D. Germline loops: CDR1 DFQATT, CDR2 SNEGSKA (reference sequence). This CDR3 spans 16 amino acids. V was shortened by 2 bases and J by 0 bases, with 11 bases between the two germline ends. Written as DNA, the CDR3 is TGCAGTGCTAGAAGCGAGCAAAGCTCCTATAATTCACCCCTCCACTTT. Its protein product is CSARSEQSSYNSPLHF.

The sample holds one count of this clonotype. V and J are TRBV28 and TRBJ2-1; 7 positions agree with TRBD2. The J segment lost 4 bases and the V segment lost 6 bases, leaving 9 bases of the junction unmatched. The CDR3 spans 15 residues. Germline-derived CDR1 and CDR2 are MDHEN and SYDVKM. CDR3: CASRRRGESYNEQFF. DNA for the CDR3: TGTGCCAGCAGAAGACGGGGGGAGTCATACAATGAGCAGTTCTTC. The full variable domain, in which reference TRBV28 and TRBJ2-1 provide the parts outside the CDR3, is DVKVTQSSRYLVKRTGEKVFLECVQDMDHENMFWYRQDPGLGLRLIYFSYDVKMKEKGDIPEGYSVSREKKERFSLILESASTNQTSMYLCASRRRGESYNEQFFGPGTRLTVL.

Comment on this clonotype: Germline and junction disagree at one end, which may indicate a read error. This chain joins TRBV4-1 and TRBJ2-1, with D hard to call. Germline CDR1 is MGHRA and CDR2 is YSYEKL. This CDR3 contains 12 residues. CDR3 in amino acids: CASSQDFTLTSF. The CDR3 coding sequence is TGCGCCAGCAGCCAAGATTTCACTCTGACAAGCTTC.

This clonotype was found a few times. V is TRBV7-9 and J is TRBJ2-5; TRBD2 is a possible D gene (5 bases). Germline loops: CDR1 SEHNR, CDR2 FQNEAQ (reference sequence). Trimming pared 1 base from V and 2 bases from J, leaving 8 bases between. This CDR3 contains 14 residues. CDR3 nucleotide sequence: TGTGCCAGCAGCTTAGATTTAGCGCAAGAGACCCAGTACTTC. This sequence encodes CASSLDLAQETQYF.

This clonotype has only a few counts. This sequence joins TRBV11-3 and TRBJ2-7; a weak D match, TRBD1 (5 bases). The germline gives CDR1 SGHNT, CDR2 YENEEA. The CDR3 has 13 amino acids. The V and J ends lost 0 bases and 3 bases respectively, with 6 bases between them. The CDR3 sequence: CASSLDRDYEQYF. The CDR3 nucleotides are TGTGCCAGCAGCTTAGACAGGGACTACGAGCAGTACTTC. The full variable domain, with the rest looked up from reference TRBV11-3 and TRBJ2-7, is EAGVVQSPRYKIIEKKQPVAFWCNPISGHNTLYWYLQNLGQGPELLIRYENEEAVDDSQLPKDRFSAERLKGVDSTLKIQPAELGDSAVYLCASSLDRDYEQYFGPGTRLTVT.

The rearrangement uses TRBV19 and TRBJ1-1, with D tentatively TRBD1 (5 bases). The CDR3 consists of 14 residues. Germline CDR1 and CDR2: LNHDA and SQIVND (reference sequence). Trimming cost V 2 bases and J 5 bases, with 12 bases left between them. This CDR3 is CASSIRGEGTEAFF. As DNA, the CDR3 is TGTGCCAGTAGTATAAGGGGCGAGGGGACTGAAGCTTTCTTT. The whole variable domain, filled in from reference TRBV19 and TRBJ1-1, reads DGGITQSPKYLFRKEGQNVTLSCEQNLNHDAMYWYRQDPGQGLRLIYYSQIVNDFQKGDIAEGYSVSREKKESFPLTVTSAQKNPTAFYLCASSIRGEGTEAFFGQGTRLTVV.

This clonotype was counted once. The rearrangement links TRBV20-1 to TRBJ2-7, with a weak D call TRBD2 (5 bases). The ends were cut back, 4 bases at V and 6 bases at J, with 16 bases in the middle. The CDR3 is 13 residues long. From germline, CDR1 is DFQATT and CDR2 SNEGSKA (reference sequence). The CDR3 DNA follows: TGCAGTGCTAATATAGGGAGAGACACCGAGCAGTACTTC. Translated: CSANIGRDTEQYF.

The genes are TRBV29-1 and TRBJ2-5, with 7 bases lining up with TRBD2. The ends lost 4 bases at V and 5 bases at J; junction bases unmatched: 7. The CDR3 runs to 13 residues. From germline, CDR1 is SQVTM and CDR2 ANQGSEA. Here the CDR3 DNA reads TGCAGCGTTGTGGGGGGGATTGGGGAGACCCAGTACTTC. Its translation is CSVVGGIGETQYF. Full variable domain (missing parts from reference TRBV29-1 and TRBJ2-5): SAVISQKPSRDICQRGTSLTIQCQVDSQVTMMFWYRQQPGQSLTLIATANQGSEATYESGFVIDKFPISRPNLTFSTLTVSNMSPEDSSIYLCSVVGGIGETQYFGPGTRLLVL.

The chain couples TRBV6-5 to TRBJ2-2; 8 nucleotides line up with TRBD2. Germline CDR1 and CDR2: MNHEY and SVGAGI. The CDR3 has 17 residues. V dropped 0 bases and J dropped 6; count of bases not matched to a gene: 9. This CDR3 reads CASSYSKPGGPSGELFF. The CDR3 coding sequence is TGTGCCAGCAGTTACTCGAAACCGGGAGGGCCATCCGGGGAGCTGTTTTTT.

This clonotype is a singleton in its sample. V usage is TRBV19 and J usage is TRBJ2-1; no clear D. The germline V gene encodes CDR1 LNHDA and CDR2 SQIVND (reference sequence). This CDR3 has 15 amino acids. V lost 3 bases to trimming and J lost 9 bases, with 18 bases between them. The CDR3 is CASSMSSTARSEQFF. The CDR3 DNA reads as TGTGCCAGTAGTATGAGCTCAACAGCTAGAAGTGAGCAGTTCTTC.

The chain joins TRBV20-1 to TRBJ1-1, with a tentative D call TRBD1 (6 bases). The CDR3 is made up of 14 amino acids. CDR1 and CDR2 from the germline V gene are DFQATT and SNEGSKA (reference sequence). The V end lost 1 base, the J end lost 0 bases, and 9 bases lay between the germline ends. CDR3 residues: CSARVGGMNTEAFF. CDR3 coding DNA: TGCAGTGCTAGAGTAGGGGGGATGAACACTGAAGCTTTCTTT.

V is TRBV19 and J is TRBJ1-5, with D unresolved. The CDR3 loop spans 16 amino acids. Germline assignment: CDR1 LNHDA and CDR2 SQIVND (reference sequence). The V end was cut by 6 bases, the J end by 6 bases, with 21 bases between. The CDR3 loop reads CASRRGNSGGGQPQHF. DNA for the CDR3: TGTGCCAGTAGGCGAGGGAACAGCGGTGGAGGTCAGCCCCAGCATTTT.

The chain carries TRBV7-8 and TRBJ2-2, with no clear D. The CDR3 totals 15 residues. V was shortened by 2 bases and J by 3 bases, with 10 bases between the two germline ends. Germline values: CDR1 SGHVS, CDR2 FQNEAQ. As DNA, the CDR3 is TGTGCCAGCAGCTTAATAGCTCGGGACACCGGGGAGCTGTTTTTT. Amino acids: CASSLIARDTGELFF.

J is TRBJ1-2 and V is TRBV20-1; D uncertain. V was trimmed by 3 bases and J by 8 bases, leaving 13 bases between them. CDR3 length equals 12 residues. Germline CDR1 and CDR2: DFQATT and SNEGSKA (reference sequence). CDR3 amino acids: CSASEQSSGYTF. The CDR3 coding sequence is TGCAGTGCTAGTGAACAGTCAAGCGGCTACACCTTC.

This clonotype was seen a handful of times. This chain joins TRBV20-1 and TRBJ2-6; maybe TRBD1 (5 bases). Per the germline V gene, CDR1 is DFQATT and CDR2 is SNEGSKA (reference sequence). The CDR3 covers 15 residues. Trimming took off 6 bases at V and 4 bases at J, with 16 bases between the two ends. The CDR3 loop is CSALQGPRGANVLTF. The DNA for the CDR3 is TGCAGTGCCCTCCAGGGCCCCCGGGGGGCCAACGTCCTGACTTTC.

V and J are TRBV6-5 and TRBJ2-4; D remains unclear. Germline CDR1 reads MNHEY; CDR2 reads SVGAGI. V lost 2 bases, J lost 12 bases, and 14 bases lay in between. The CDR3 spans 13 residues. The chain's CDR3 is CASSYDSLADQYF. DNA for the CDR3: TGTGCCAGCAGTTACGACTCCCTCGCAGATCAGTACTTC.

As DNA, the CDR3 is TGTGCCGCCCAACAATACGGTACAGGGAGGACTGAAGCTTTCTTT. It is translated as CAAQQYGTGRTEAFF. The V and J genes are TRBV6-1 and TRBJ1-1; D may be TRBD1 (6 bases). The CDR3 extends over 15 amino acids. From germline, CDR1 is MNHNS and CDR2 SASEGT. Trimming stripped 11 bases from V and 5 bases from J, with 24 bases between.

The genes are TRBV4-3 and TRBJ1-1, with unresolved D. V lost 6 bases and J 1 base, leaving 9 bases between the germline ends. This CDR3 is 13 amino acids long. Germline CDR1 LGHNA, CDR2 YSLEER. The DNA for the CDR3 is TGCGCCAGCAGATATACAGAGAACACTGAAGCTTTCTTT. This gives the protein CASRYTENTEAFF.

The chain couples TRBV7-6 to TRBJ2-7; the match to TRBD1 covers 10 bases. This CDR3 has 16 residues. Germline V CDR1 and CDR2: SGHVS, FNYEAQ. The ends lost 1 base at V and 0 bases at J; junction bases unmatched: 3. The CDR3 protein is CASSLVGTGASYEQYF. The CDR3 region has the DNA TGTGCCAGCAGCTTAGTAGGGACAGGGGCCTCCTACGAGCAGTACTTC.

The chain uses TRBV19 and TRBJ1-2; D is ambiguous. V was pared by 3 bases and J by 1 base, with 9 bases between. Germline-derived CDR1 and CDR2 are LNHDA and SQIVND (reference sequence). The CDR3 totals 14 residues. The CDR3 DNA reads TGTGCCAGTAGTATTCTTGGCATTAACTATGGCTACACCTTC. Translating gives CASSILGINYGYTF.

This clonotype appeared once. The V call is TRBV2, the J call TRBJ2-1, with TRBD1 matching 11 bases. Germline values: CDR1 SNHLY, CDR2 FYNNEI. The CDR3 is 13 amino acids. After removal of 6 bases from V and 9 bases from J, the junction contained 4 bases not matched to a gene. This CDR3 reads CASSGQGASEQFF. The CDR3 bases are TGTGCCAGCAGCGGACAGGGGGCTTCTGAGCAGTTCTTC.

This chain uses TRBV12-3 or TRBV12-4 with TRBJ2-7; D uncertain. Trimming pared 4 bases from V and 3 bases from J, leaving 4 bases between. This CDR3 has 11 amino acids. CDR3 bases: TGTGCCAGCAGTTCCATCTACGAGCAGTACTTC. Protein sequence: CASSSIYEQYF.

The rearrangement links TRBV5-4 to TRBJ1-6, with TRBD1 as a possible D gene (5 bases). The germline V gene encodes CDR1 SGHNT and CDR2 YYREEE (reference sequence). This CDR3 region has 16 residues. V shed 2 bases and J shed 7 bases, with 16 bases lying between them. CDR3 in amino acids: CASSFPSGSGNSPLHF. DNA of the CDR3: TGTGCCAGCAGCTTTCCGTCAGGGTCGGGAAATTCACCCCTCCACTTT.

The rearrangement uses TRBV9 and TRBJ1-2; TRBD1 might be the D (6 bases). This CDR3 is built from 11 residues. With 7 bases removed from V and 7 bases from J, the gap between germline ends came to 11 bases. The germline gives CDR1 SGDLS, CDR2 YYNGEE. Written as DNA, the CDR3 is TGTGCCAGCCGGGGGGCTGGTGGCTACACCTTC. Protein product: CASRGAGGYTF.

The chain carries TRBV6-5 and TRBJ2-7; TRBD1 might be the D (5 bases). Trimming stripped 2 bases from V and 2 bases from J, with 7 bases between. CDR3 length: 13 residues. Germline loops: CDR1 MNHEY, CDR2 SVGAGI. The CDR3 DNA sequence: TGTGCCAGCAGTTACCCAGGGACCTACGAGCAGTACTTC. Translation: CASSYPGTYEQYF.

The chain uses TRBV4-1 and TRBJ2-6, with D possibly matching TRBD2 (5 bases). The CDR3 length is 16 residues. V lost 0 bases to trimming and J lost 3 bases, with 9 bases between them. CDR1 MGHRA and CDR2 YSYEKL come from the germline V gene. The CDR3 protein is CASSQDLAGGANVLTF. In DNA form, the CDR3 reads TGCGCCAGCAGCCAAGATCTAGCAGGTGGGGCCAACGTCCTGACTTTC.